The 16 T cell receptor beta chains presented below share a single source sample, sequenced in a study of spatial heterogeneity in lung cancer. Time point defined: sample taken at primary tumor resection. Whole RNA came from tumor, nontumor lung or frozen PBMC and was sequenced without being sorted. TCRdb fed the 5' RACE reads into MiXCR, producing one record per CDR3 protein. The data show approximately 52,000 distinct CDR3 sequences, approximately 5.3% seen once. The input for sequencing was PBMCs, taken at surgery. These receptors originate from a male donor with early-stage non-small cell lung cancer.

This clonotype was recorded a few times. The rearrangement joins TRBV20-1 to TRBJ1-2; D possibly corresponds to TRBD1 (6 bases). V shed 5 bases and J shed 4 bases, with 11 bases lying between them. The CDR3 runs 12 residues. Germline CDR1 and CDR2: DFQATT and SNEGSKA (reference sequence). CDR3 nucleotides: TGCAGTGCTGGGGGGCAGATCTATGGCTACACCTTC. Its translation: CSAGGQIYGYTF.

This clonotype was detected many times. The V and J genes are TRBV5-1 and TRBJ1-1; 7 bases are a match to TRBD1. This CDR3 region has 12 residues. Germline V CDR1 and CDR2: SGHRS, YFSETQ. V was clipped by 4 bases and J by 11 bases; unmatched bases: 8. CDR3 in amino acids: CASSPQGEVAFF. The CDR3 coding sequence is TGCGCCAGCAGCCCGCAGGGGGAGGTGGCTTTCTTT.

This clonotype was counted many times. J is TRBJ1-2 and V is TRBV12-5; D call uncertain. Per the germline V gene, CDR1 is LGHNT and CDR2 is FRNRAP. The CDR3 covers 14 residues. V gave up 5 bases and J gave up 3 bases, with 13 bases separating them. CDR3 sequence: CASGDPPGDYGYTF. The CDR3 DNA is TGTGCTAGTGGTGACCCCCCAGGTGACTATGGCTACACCTTC.

This clonotype was counted many times. This sequence joins TRBV11-2 and TRBJ2-4; 8 bases are shared with TRBD2. J was trimmed by 7 bases and V by 1 base; bases with no gene match: 6. The germline gives CDR1 SGHAT, CDR2 FQNNGV. The CDR3 consists of 15 residues. For the CDR3, the DNA is TGTGCCAGCAGCTTAGGGGCGGGAGGCGAGAACATTCAGTACTTC. It codes for CASSLGAGGENIQYF.

This clonotype has just a few counts. The CDR3 is CASSNWDRGNEQYF. The CDR3 DNA reads TGCGCCAGCAGCAACTGGGACAGGGGGAACGAGCAGTACTTC. The chain combines TRBV5-1 with TRBJ2-7, with 11 bases fitting TRBD1. The trim removed 4 bases at V and 5 bases at J, leaving 5 bases unmatched. The CDR3 extends over 14 amino acids. Germline values: CDR1 SGHRS, CDR2 YFSETQ.

This clonotype has more than one count but fewer than ten. V gene TRBV5-4 combines with J gene TRBJ2-2, with 7 positions matching TRBD2. V was pared by 3 bases and J by 3 bases, with 8 bases of the junction left unmatched. The germline CDR1 and CDR2 sequences are SGHNT and YYREEE (reference sequence). The CDR3 sequence is 16 residues long. CDR3 sequence (DNA): TGTGCCAGCAGCTCGATAACGGGAGGCGACACCGGGGAGCTGTTTTTT. Protein sequence: CASSSITGGDTGELFF.

This clonotype was counted ten times or more. The gene calls are TRBV7-2 and TRBJ1-4; TRBD1 is a possible D gene (6 bases). Trimming left V 2 bases short and J 7 bases short, with 11 bases between. Germline V gives CDR1 SGHTA, CDR2 FQGNSA. The CDR3 runs to 14 residues. The CDR3 loop reads CASSLMAGAEKLFF. Written as DNA, the CDR3 is TGTGCCAGCAGCTTAATGGCAGGGGCTGAAAAACTGTTTTTT. Complete variable domain (other parts from reference TRBV7-2 and TRBJ1-4): GAGVSQSPSNKVTEKGKDVELRCDPISGHTALYWYRQSLGQGLEFLIYFQGNSAPDKSGLPSDRFSAERTGGSVSTLTIQRTQQEDSAVYLCASSLMAGAEKLFFGSGTQLSVL.

This clonotype was observed at least ten times. The genes are TRBV7-2 and TRBJ1-4; 7 positions match TRBD1. Germline V CDR1 and CDR2: SGHTA, FQGNSA. The CDR3 loop spans 15 amino acids. The V segment lost 6 bases and the J segment 0 bases; nucleotides outside the gene matches: 4. CDR3 sequence reads: CASRWDSSTNEKLFF. The CDR3 nucleotides are TGTGCCAGCAGGTGGGACAGCTCAACTAATGAAAAACTGTTTTTT.

Many counts were recorded for this clonotype. The chain employs TRBV6-6 and TRBJ1-1; D is uncertain. Trimming cost V 5 bases and J 1 base, with 8 bases left between them. The CDR3 covers 13 residues. Germline V gives CDR1 MNHNY, CDR2 SVGAGI (reference sequence). CDR3 in DNA: TGTGCCAGCAGTGTATTCAGGAACACTGAAGCTTTCTTT. Residues: CASSVFRNTEAFF.

This clonotype was seen many times. This chain uses TRBV7-9 with TRBJ1-1; D remains unclear. Trimming took 1 base from V and 3 from J, leaving 9 bases between them. The length of the CDR3 is 14 residues. In germline, CDR1 is SEHNR, CDR2 FQNEAQ (reference sequence). CDR3 DNA: TGTGCCAGCAGCTTAGGTGTGGGAGACACTGAAGCTTTCTTT. Its protein product is CASSLGVGDTEAFF.

The sample holds many counts of this clonotype. The chain has TRBV7-8 and TRBJ1-5, with D perhaps TRBD1 (5 bases). Germline V gene sequence: CDR1 SGHVS, CDR2 FQNEAQ. V was shortened by 4 bases and J by 0 bases, with 22 bases between the two germline ends. CDR3 size: 19 residues. CDR3 sequence reads: CASSSAVAGIRYSNQPQHF. CDR3 nucleotide sequence: TGTGCCAGCAGCTCCGCCGTAGCAGGGATACGCTATAGCAATCAGCCCCAGCATTTT.

This clonotype appeared many times. The chain has TRBV10-2 and TRBJ2-1; tentatively, D is TRBD1 (6 bases). Per the germline V gene, CDR1 is WSHSY and CDR2 is SAAADI. Trimming left V 6 bases short and J 5 bases short, with 11 bases between. This CDR3 comprises 13 residues. The CDR3 nucleotides are TGCGCCAGCAGACAGGGCTTCGACAATGAGCAGTTCTTC. Its protein product is CASRQGFDNEQFF.

The rearrangement uses TRBV7-9 and TRBJ1-4, with TRBD1 matching over 7 bases. The CDR3 is 19 residues long. Germline V gene lookup returns CDR1 SEHNR and CDR2 FQNEAQ (reference sequence). V gave up 5 bases and J gave up 3 bases; unmatched junction bases: 18. CDR3 sequence reads: CASSRLTGALVSSNEKLFF. The CDR3 bases are TGTGCCAGCAGCCGCCTTACAGGGGCCCTCGTCTCATCTAATGAAAAACTGTTTTTT.

This clonotype was seen repeatedly, ten times or more. The CDR3: CASKVQGGTDTQYF. DNA of the CDR3: TGCGCCAGCAAGGTGCAGGGAGGTACAGATACGCAGTATTTT. J is TRBJ2-3 and V is TRBV10-2, with a weak D call TRBD2 (6 bases). CDR3 length: 14 residues. From germline, CDR1 is WSHSY and CDR2 SAAADI. Trimming took 7 bases from V and 3 from J, leaving 14 bases between them.

This clonotype has a count of ten or more. The gene calls are TRBV27 and TRBJ2-7, with TRBD1 identical over 7 bases. Germline CDR1 and CDR2: MNHEY and SMNVEV (reference sequence). This CDR3 contains 16 residues. J was trimmed by 1 base and V by 4 bases; bases with no gene match: 10. The CDR3 DNA is TGTGCCAGCAGTTACTCTACAGGGGTCTTTTCCTACGAGCAGTACTTC. It yields the protein CASSYSTGVFSYEQYF.

The sample holds many counts of this clonotype. The rearrangement links TRBV20-1 to TRBJ2-1; 9 bases align to TRBD2. Germline V lookup: CDR1 DFQATT, CDR2 SNEGSKA (reference sequence). The CDR3 has 15 amino acids. Trimming removed 2 bases from V and 4 bases from J; junction bases left unmatched: 6. As DNA, the CDR3 is TGCAGTGCTAGATCCGCTAGCGGGGTTTACAATGAGCAGTTCTTC. It is translated as CSARSASGVYNEQFF.